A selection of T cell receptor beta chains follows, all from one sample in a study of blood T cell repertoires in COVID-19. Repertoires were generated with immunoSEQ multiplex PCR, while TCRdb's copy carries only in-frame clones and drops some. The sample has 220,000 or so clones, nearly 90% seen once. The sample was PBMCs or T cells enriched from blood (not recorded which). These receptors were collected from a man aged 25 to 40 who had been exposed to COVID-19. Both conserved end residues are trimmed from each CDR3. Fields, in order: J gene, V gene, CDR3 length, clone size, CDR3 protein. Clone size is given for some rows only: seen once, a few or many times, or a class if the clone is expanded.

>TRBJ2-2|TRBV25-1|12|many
ASRRAGDTGELF
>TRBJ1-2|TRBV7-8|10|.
ASSRLNYGYT
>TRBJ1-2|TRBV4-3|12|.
ASSPATATGFRY
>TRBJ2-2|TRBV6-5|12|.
ASGGAANTGELF
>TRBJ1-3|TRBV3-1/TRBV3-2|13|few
ASSQESRAGNTIY
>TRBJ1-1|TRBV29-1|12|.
SAKGGQVNTEAF
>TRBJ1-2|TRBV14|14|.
ASSQVPGQGAFGYT
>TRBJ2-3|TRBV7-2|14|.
ASSLVAGGGQDTQY
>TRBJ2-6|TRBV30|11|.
AWARSGANVLT
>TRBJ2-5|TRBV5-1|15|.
ASSHESGGVLWETQY
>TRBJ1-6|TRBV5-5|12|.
ASSSPDINSPLH
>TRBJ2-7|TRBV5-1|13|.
ASRPAPTGLDEQY
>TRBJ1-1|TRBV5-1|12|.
ASSLSTTPTEAF
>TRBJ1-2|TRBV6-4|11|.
ASSETGLDGYT
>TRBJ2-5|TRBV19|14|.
ASSISAGGYQETQY
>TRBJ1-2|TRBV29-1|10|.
SVAGFGYGYT
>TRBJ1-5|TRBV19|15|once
ASSGFLNRGHNQPQH
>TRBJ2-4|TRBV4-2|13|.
ASSPEGGTKNIQY
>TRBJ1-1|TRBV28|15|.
ASSLVLSRGMNTEAF
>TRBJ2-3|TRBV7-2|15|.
ASSSHTLAGATDTQY
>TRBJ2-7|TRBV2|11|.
ARSGTPQGEQY
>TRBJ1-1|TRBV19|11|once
ASRFYRNTEAF
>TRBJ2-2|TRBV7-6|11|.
ASSPGGQGELF
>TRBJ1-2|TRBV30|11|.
AWSVQGPYGYT
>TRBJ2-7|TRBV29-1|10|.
SVESQSYEQY
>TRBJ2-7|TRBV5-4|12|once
ASSFRGSSYEQY
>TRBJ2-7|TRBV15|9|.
ATWVEGEQY
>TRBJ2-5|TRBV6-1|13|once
ASSEAKLIQETQY
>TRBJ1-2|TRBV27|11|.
ASSLGTRGGYT
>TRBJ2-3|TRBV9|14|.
ASSEWGRGSTDTQY
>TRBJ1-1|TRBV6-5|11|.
ASRRGRSTEAF
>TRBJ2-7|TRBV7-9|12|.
ASSLHQGPYEQY
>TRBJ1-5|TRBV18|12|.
ASSATDSNQPQH
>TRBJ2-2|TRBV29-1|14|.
SVEKASGGTTGELF
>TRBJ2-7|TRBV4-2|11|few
ASSPGLAVEQY
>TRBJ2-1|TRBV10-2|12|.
ASSETSGGIGQF
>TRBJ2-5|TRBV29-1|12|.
SGGGRGRQETQY
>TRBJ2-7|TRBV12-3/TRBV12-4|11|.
ASSLGTAYGQY
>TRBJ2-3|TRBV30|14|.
AWGAGVGGSTDTQY
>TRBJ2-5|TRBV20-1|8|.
SAQQETQY
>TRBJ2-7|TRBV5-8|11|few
ARGPGGVGEQY
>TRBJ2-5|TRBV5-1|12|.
ASSDRGNQETQY
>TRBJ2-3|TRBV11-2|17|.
ASSFAGGGISTLTDTQY
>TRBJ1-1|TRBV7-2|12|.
ASSSSGIWTEAF
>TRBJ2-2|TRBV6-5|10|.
ASSYRTGELF
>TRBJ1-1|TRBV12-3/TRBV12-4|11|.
ASSLTGATEAF
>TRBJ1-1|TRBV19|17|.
ASSLGDRGRGSGNTEAF
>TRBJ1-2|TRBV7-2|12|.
ASSALPGVYGYT
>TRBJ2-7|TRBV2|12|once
ASKDQAGTYEQY
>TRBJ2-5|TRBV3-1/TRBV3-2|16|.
ASSQAASTSGGGETQY
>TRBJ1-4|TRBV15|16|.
ATSRDQKEVSLNEKLF
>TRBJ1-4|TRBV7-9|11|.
ASSHTGDEKLF
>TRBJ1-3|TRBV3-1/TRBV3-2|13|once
ASSVRQGAGNTIY
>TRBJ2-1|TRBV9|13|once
ASSVAWTTDNEQF
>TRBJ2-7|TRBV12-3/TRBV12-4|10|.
ASRGSSYEQY